This T cell receptor (beta chain) was sequenced during a study of CD8 T cells in Susac syndrome. On the study more broadly: At blood draw, Susac syndrome patients were therapy-naive, on corticosteroids, or on intravenous immunoglobulin alone. Overall study results and limits: Clonal CD8+ expansion in Susac was highest in TEMRA cells and active patients.

Random hexamers were used to reverse transcribe an amount of roughly 0.5 to 1 ug RNA. Via MiXCR, TCRdb re-called the immunoSEQ multiplex PCR reads, giving one row per CDR3 protein. The table shows 50,000 to 55,000 distinct CDR3 sequences, with approximately 95% occurring only once. Concerning this clonotype: Its antigen is still unknown.

The study sequenced TCR beta in blood CD8+ and CD4+ T cells. This CDR3 has 14 residues. Deletions cut 5 bases from V and 2 bases from J, with 12 bases between. The germline gives CDR1 LNHNV, CDR2 YYDKDF (reference sequence). The receptor was isolated from a human donor with Susac syndrome. Sequencing used CD8+ T cells from PBMCs. V is TRBV15 and J is TRBJ1-2, with D possibly being TRBD1 (6 bases). The CDR3 sequence: CATSGRDTNYGYTF. The CDR3 bases are TGTGCCACCAGCGGTCGGGACACCAACTATGGCTACACCTTC.